Listed here are 28 T cell receptor beta chains from one sample, sequenced in a study of shared clonotypes between healthy human individuals (dated by TCRdb to the early 2020s). CD8 naive samples were obtained by positive selection for CCR7 among CD45RO-negative cells, yielding a CD45RA+CCR7+ population from which TemRA cells were excluded. The receptor library was made with the immunoSEQ multiplex PCR assay. Here the immuneACCESS table is served through TCRdb, limited to in-frame sequences with V and J called. Missing clones are a known gap in these copies; in checked studies unresolved V genes cover under half, and the rest lacks a known reason. This sample holds 1.5 million to 2.5 million clones; around 96% were observed only once. Less than 1.5% of the sample goes to the ten largest clones. Sequenced input: naive CD8+ T cells sorted from blood. Per the publication, the cell subset or site label means: CD45RA+CCR7+. The source is a man aged 18 to 30 in good health.

This clone appeared a single time. V is TRBV9 and J is TRBJ2-2; D assignment may be TRBD1 or TRBD2 (5 bases each). The CDR3 has 15 residues. Germline lookup yields CDR1 SGDLS and CDR2 YYNGEE. Trimming pared 4 bases from V and 3 bases from J, leaving 13 bases between. CDR3 loop: CASSPDGADTGELFF. CDR3 sequence (DNA): TGTGCCAGCAGCCCGGACGGGGCGGACACCGGGGAGCTGTTTTTT.

This chain joins TRBV4-3 and TRBJ2-1; 10 bases line up with TRBD2. The CDR3 consists of 16 residues. V trimming: 4 bases; J trimming: 7 bases; junction bases outside the gene matches: 10. Germline V CDR1 and CDR2: LGHNA, YSLEER. The CDR3 region is CASSPIPGLAFNEQFF. The CDR3 nucleotides are TGCGCCAGCAGCCCTATACCGGGACTAGCGTTTAATGAGCAGTTCTTC.

As regards this clone: This sample also contains other DNA sequences that code for the same CDR3. This sequence joins TRBV5-1 and TRBJ2-7; 8 bases align to TRBD1. Unmatched junction bases numbered 3, after V lost 0 bases and J lost 1 base. Germline V gene sequence: CDR1 SGHRS, CDR2 YFSETQ. The CDR3 is 15 residues long. The CDR3 DNA reads TGCGCCAGCAGCTTGGGACAGGGGATGTCCTACGAGCAGTACTTC. It specifies CASSLGQGMSYEQYF.

The chain has TRBV4-3 and TRBJ2-3; a weak D match, TRBD2 (5 bases). The CDR3 is 15 amino acids. Trimming removed 2 bases from V and 2 bases from J, with 11 bases in between. Germline V gene sequence: CDR1 LGHNA, CDR2 YSLEER. The CDR3 sequence: CASSQRERPTDTQYF. The CDR3 DNA reads as TGCGCCAGCAGCCAAAGGGAGCGGCCCACAGATACGCAGTATTTT.

The chain couples TRBV4-1 to TRBJ2-7, with no clear D. CDR1 and CDR2 (germline): MGHRA, YSYEKL. V gave up 1 base and J gave up 0 bases, with 7 bases separating them. The CDR3 runs to 14 residues. For the CDR3, the DNA is TGCGCCAGCAGCCAAGGCCGGATCTCCTACGAGCAGTACTTC. Its translation is CASSQGRISYEQYF.

The gene calls are TRBV4-1 and TRBJ1-3; D is unclear. Between the trimmed V and J ends, which lost 3 bases and 4 bases, there was a span of 13 bases. Germline assignment: CDR1 MGHRA and CDR2 YSYEKL. This CDR3 is 15 amino acids long. The CDR3 nucleotides read TGCGCCAGCAGCCAGGTCGGAGAGTGGGGAAACACCATATATTTT. This translates into CASSQVGEWGNTIYF.

V is TRBV9 and J is TRBJ2-3, with TRBD2 matching 8 bases. The germline V gene encodes CDR1 SGDLS and CDR2 YYNGEE. The junction had 9 bases not matched to a gene; V was cut back by 7 bases and J by 5 bases. This CDR3 is built from 14 residues. CDR3: CASSPAGVVDTQYF. The CDR3 nucleotides read TGTGCCAGCTCACCAGCGGGAGTAGTAGATACGCAGTATTTT.

The chain links TRBV14 to TRBJ1-2, with D tentatively TRBD1 (5 bases). Germline assignment: CDR1 SGHDN and CDR2 FVKESK. CDR3 length: 17 amino acids. Trimming took off 3 bases at V and 4 bases at J, with 21 bases between the two ends. The CDR3 protein is CASSHYSRDGRAYGYTF. In DNA, the CDR3 is TGTGCCAGCAGCCACTATTCACGGGACGGACGAGCCTATGGCTACACCTTC.

DNA of the CDR3: TGTGCCAGCAGCTTAGATCCGGTAGCGGGGGGCTGGGACAATGAGCAGTTCTTC. Protein: CASSLDPVAGGWDNEQFF. The V call is TRBV11-2, the J call TRBJ2-1; TRBD2 matches 10 bases. CDR1 is SGHAT and CDR2 is FQNNGV in the germline V gene. The V and J ends lost 0 bases and 5 bases, in that order; junction bases with no gene match: 10. CDR3 length: 18 amino acids.

J is TRBJ1-4 and V is TRBV28; possibly TRBD1 for D (6 bases). Trimming cost V 6 bases and J 0 bases, with 17 bases left between them. Germline V gene sequence: CDR1 MDHEN, CDR2 SYDVKM. The CDR3 length is 17 residues. The CDR3 region has the DNA TGTGCCAGCAGAGGGACATGGGGGCAATCAACTAATGAAAAACTGTTTTTT. It encodes CASRGTWGQSTNEKLFF.

This chain joins TRBV27 and TRBJ2-2, with a weak D call TRBD2 (5 bases). The CDR3 length is 13 residues. CDR1 is MNHEY, CDR2 SMNVEV, per germline (reference sequence). V was clipped by 8 bases and J by 4 bases, with 11 bases between them. CDR3 protein: CASQDFGTGELFF. In DNA form, the CDR3 reads TGTGCCAGCCAGGACTTCGGCACCGGGGAGCTGTTTTTT.

V is TRBV4-1 and J is TRBJ2-1; D gene unclear. In germline, CDR1 is MGHRA, CDR2 YSYEKL. CDR3 length: 16 residues. Trimming stripped 0 bases from V and 7 bases from J, with 16 bases between. The CDR3, as DNA: TGCGCCAGCAGCCAAGACGCGCGTGCGCCATGGAATGAGCAGTTCTTC. Its translation is CASSQDARAPWNEQFF.

The rearrangement joins TRBV13 to TRBJ2-7; 8 nucleotides match TRBD1. The junction had 4 bases not matched to a gene; V was cut back by 10 bases and J by 2 bases. Germline-derived CDR1 and CDR2 are PRHDT and FYEKMQ (reference sequence). The CDR3 covers 12 residues. The CDR3, as DNA: TGTGCCACCTCACAGGGGGCCTACGAGCAGTACTTC. Translated, it gives CATSQGAYEQYF.

The chain links TRBV13 to TRBJ1-2, with 7 bases that match TRBD1. Germline trimming cut 4 bases from V and 1 base from J; bases unmatched to any gene: 6. The CDR3 covers 15 residues. Germline values: CDR1 PRHDT, CDR2 FYEKMQ (reference sequence). The CDR3 region has the DNA TGTGCCAGCAGCTCTTTGACAGGGATTAACTATGGCTACACCTTC. Amino acid sequence: CASSSLTGINYGYTF.

This chain links TRBV2 with TRBJ2-7, with D uncertain. Germline V gene data show CDR1 as SNHLY and CDR2 as FYNNEI. The CDR3 extends over 12 amino acids. Trimming took off 7 bases at V and 6 bases at J, with 13 bases between the two ends. The CDR3 loop is CASNIGQAEQYF. CDR3 DNA sequence: TGTGCCAGCAATATCGGTCAGGCCGAGCAGTACTTC. The variable domain in full, with the rest retrieved from reference TRBV2 and TRBJ2-7, is EPEVTQTPSHQVTQMGQEVILRCVPISNHLYFYWYRQILGQKVEFLVSFYNNEISEKSEIFDDQFSVERPDGSNFTLKIRSTKLEDSAMYFCASNIGQAEQYFGPGTRLTVT.

The genes are TRBV7-2 and TRBJ2-3; 12 bases match TRBD2. This CDR3 comprises 17 residues. Germline V gives CDR1 SGHTA, CDR2 FQGNSA. J lost 6 bases, V lost 5 bases, and 12 bases had no gene match. The CDR3 DNA is TGTGCCAGCAGCCCCCGACTAGCGGGAGTTAGGGCTGATACGCAGTATTTT. Translating gives CASSPRLAGVRADTQYF.

The chain carries TRBV7-8 and TRBJ1-1, with TRBD1 identical over 7 bases. The CDR3 totals 13 residues. V shed 3 bases, J shed 7 bases, and the junction held 5 bases outside the gene matches. CDR1 is SGHVS and CDR2 is FQNEAQ in the germline V gene. The CDR3 spells CASSFRGAGEAFF. The CDR3, as DNA: TGTGCCAGCAGCTTCAGGGGGGCCGGTGAAGCTTTCTTT.

V gene TRBV7-2 combines with J gene TRBJ1-1, with D uncertain. From germline, CDR1 is SGHTA and CDR2 FQGNSA. The CDR3 totals 14 residues. Trimming took off 5 bases at V and 7 bases at J, with 17 bases between the two ends. CDR3 amino acids: CASSVGSIKIEAFF. The CDR3 DNA reads as TGTGCCAGCAGCGTGGGCAGTATCAAAATTGAAGCTTTCTTT.

As to this clone: The sample carries other DNA sequences with the same CDR3. The chain's CDR3 is CASSLTGVEQYF. CDR3 DNA sequence: TGTGCCAGCAGTTTGACGGGGGTCGAGCAGTACTTC. The chain joins TRBV27 to TRBJ2-7, with a weak D call TRBD2 (6 bases). Germline CDR1 is MNHEY and CDR2 is SMNVEV (reference sequence). The CDR3 has 12 amino acids. Deletions cut 3 bases from V and 6 bases from J, with 9 bases between.

V gene TRBV19 combines with J gene TRBJ1-1; TRBD1 matches 7 bases. Germline lookup yields CDR1 LNHDA and CDR2 SQIVND (reference sequence). CDR3 length: 13 amino acids. V trimming: 3 bases; J trimming: 11 bases; junction bases outside the gene matches: 9. The CDR3 nucleotides are TGTGCCAGTAGTATTCTAAGCAGGGGGACGGCTTTCTTT. Translated: CASSILSRGTAFF.

The chain links TRBV4-1 to TRBJ2-5; perhaps TRBD1 as D (6 bases). Germline V lookup: CDR1 MGHRA, CDR2 YSYEKL. This CDR3 is 16 amino acids long. Deletions cut 1 base from V and 2 bases from J, with 14 bases between. The CDR3 loop is CASSQGPHREQETQYF. In DNA, the CDR3 is TGCGCCAGCAGCCAAGGGCCCCACAGGGAGCAAGAGACCCAGTACTTC.

J is TRBJ1-2 and V is TRBV19; D possibly corresponds to TRBD1 (5 bases). This CDR3 is 14 amino acids long. Germline V lookup: CDR1 LNHDA, CDR2 SQIVND (reference sequence). V was shortened by 6 bases and J by 4 bases, with 15 bases between the two germline ends. For the CDR3, the DNA is TGTGCCAGTAGCCTCGCGGGACGTAGCTATGGCTACACCTTC. It encodes CASSLAGRSYGYTF.

The chain recombines TRBV15 with TRBJ2-7, with D possibly matching TRBD1 (5 bases). In germline, CDR1 is LNHNV, CDR2 YYDKDF (reference sequence). The V end was cut by 3 bases, the J end by 6 bases, with 12 bases between. This CDR3 has 13 residues. The CDR3 bases are TGTGCCACCAGCAGCGTCACAGGCTTCGAGCAGTACTTC. It specifies CATSSVTGFEQYF.

The chain links TRBV10-3 to TRBJ2-1; 16 bases are shared with TRBD2. This CDR3 region has 15 residues. Trimming cost V 8 bases and J 14 bases; bases outside gene matches: 12. The germline V gene encodes CDR1 ENHRY and CDR2 SYGVKD. The CDR3, as DNA: TGTGCCATCCTAGGGGAGGGACTAGCGGGAGGGCTGAAGTTCTTC. Protein: CAILGEGLAGGLKFF.

The chain couples TRBV27 to TRBJ1-4, with D maybe TRBD1 (6 bases). Trimming left V 2 bases short and J 7 bases short, with 8 bases between. In germline, CDR1 is MNHEY, CDR2 SMNVEV (reference sequence). The CDR3 is 13 residues long. CDR3 sequence reads: CASSLQGTEKLFF. The CDR3 bases are TGTGCCAGCAGTTTACAGGGGACTGAAAAACTGTTTTTT.

The rearrangement uses TRBV28 and TRBJ2-7, with D tentatively TRBD2 (6 bases). The V and J ends lost 6 bases and 6 bases respectively, with 21 bases between them. The germline V gene has CDR1 MDHEN and CDR2 SYDVKM. The CDR3 has 15 residues. The CDR3 loop is CASSPPSADRGEQYF. For the CDR3, the DNA is TGTGCCAGCAGCCCACCTAGCGCGGACCGGGGCGAGCAGTACTTC.

This clone occurred a few times. The J gene is TRBJ2-3, the V gene TRBV11-2; the D is unclear. V lost 0 bases to trimming and J lost 1 base, with 20 bases between them. Germline-derived CDR1 and CDR2 are SGHAT and FQNNGV. The CDR3 has 19 residues. The CDR3 sequence: CASSLDPPISEVGTDTQYF. The CDR3 region has the DNA TGTGCCAGCAGCTTAGACCCTCCCATTAGTGAGGTGGGCACAGATACGCAGTATTTT.

The chain recombines TRBV7-9 with TRBJ2-7, with D tentatively TRBD2 (5 bases). CDR1 is SEHNR, CDR2 FQNEAQ, per germline (reference sequence). Trimming left V 5 bases short and J 3 bases short, with 11 bases between. The length of the CDR3 is 13 residues. CDR3 sequence reads: CASSAEGSYEQYF. The CDR3 nucleotides are TGTGCCAGCAGCGCCGAAGGGAGCTACGAGCAGTACTTC.